The rows below give T cell receptor beta chains drawn from one sample of a study of response to subunit inactivated influenza vaccine. TCRdb reprocessed the RT-PCR reads with MiXCR, giving one entry per CDR3 protein. This table has 150,000 to 200,000 distinct CDR3 sequences, less than 15% appearing once. These sequences were also reported in another study, on T cells expressing NK-cell markers.

Specimen: CD8+ T cells sorted from PBMCs, collected 11 to 12 days after vaccination. The receptor set was obtained from a man aged 45-65 years who received an inactivated influenza vaccine. CDR3s include the opening cysteine and the closing phenylalanine or tryptophan. D genes are given only for firm matches. Size is omitted from some rows. Given values are once, few, many or a class for expanded clones.

TRBJ2-3,TRBV6-2/TRBV6-3,few,NA,CASSRGGSTDTQYF,TGTGCCAGCAGTCGAGGCGGGAGCACAGATACGCAGTATTTT
TRBJ1-6,TRBV7-3,few,NA,CASSERRGSPLHF,TGTGCCAGCAGCGAACGCAGAGGTTCACCCCTCCACTTT
TRBJ2-3,TRBV6-6,few,TRBD2,CASRRGETDTQYF,TGTGCCAGCAGGCGGGGGGAGACAGATACGCAGTATTTT
TRBJ2-7,TRBV7-3,few,NA,CASSPSGAYEQYF,TGTGCCAGCAGCCCCTCCGGGGCCTACGAGCAGTACTTC
TRBJ2-1,TRBV9,NA,TRBD2,CASSAGGGYNEQFF,TGTGCCAGCAGCGCGGGAGGGGGCTACAATGAGCAGTTCTTC
TRBJ2-3,TRBV12-3/TRBV12-4,NA,TRBD1,CASSPSGGGGDTQYF,TGTGCCAGCAGTCCCTCAGGGGGCGGAGGAGATACGCAGTATTTT
TRBJ1-2,TRBV27,few,NA,CASSSGRGTLALYGYTF,TGTGCCAGCAGTTCCGGGAGGGGGACACTTGCACTTTATGGCTACACCTTC
TRBJ2-1,TRBV29-1,many,TRBD2,CSYSGTSSHNEQFF,TGCAGCTACTCCGGGACTAGCAGTCACAATGAGCAGTTCTTC
TRBJ2-2,TRBV7-9,NA,NA,CASSRLTGELFF,TGTGCCAGCAGCAGGTTGACCGGGGAGCTGTTTTTT
TRBJ2-7,TRBV28,few,NA,CATLPPSESHEQYF,TGTGCCACCCTCCCCCCCAGCGAAAGCCACGAGCAGTACTTC
TRBJ2-3,TRBV9,NA,NA,CASSVEPSPADTQYF,TGTGCCAGCAGCGTAGAGCCTAGTCCAGCAGATACGCAGTATTTT
TRBJ2-7,TRBV20-1,NA,TRBD2,CSAGESYEQYF,TGCAGCGCGGGGGAATCCTACGAGCAGTACTTC
TRBJ2-3,TRBV20-1,many,NA,CSARESSPTDTQYF,TGCAGTGCTAGAGAAAGCAGCCCCACAGATACGCAGTATTTT
TRBJ1-1,TRBV7-9,few,NA,CASSLTAGRTEAFF,TGTGCCAGCAGCTTGACAGCCGGGCGCACTGAAGCTTTCTTT
TRBJ2-3,TRBV29-1,NA,TRBD2,CSVEDEREDTQYF,TGCAGCGTTGAAGATGAGCGGGAGGATACGCAGTATTTT
TRBJ1-1,TRBV29-1,NA,NA,CSVAGTTNTEAFF,TGCAGCGTCGCCGGGACAACCAACACTGAAGCTTTCTTT
TRBJ2-5,TRBV24-1,NA,NA,CATSVLAGTPIQETQYF,TGTGCCACCAGTGTTCTTGCCGGGACACCTATCCAAGAGACCCAGTACTTC
TRBJ2-2,TRBV20-1,few,NA,CSARGGLAGELFF,TGCAGTGCTAGAGGAGGACTCGCCGGGGAGCTGTTTTTT
TRBJ1-1,TRBV12-3/TRBV12-4,many,TRBD1,CASSGTGQVNTEAFF,TGTGCCAGCAGTGGAACGGGACAGGTGAACACTGAAGCTTTCTTT
TRBJ1-2,TRBV6-1,NA,TRBD1,CASSTGTVFGYTF,TGTGCCAGCAGCACCGGGACAGTCTTCGGCTACACCTTC
TRBJ1-1,TRBV12-3/TRBV12-4,NA,TRBD1,CASRKTGGAAEAFF,TGTGCCAGCAGAAAAACAGGGGGCGCTGCTGAAGCTTTCTTT
TRBJ2-5,TRBV25-1,NA,TRBD2,CASSESGGNRYQETQYF,TGTGCCAGCAGTGAATCCGGGGGGAACAGGTACCAAGAGACCCAGTACTTC
TRBJ2-2,TRBV13,NA,NA,CASSSNPTGELFF,TGTGCCAGCAGCTCCAATCCCACCGGGGAGCTGTTTTTT
TRBJ2-7,TRBV7-6,few,TRBD1,CASSLAQGQGYEQYF,TGTGCCAGCAGCTTAGCCCAAGGACAGGGCTACGAGCAGTACTTC
TRBJ2-1,TRBV30,few,NA,CAWTPQHYNEQFF,TGTGCCTGGACCCCCCAACACTACAATGAGCAGTTCTTC
TRBJ2-7,TRBV28,many,NA,CASSLGQNSYEQYF,TGTGCCAGCAGTCTTGGACAAAACTCCTACGAGCAGTACTTC
TRBJ1-2,TRBV29-1,few,NA,CSVEEVWGRAINYGYTF,TGCAGCGTTGAAGAAGTCTGGGGCAGGGCAATCAACTATGGCTACACCTTC
TRBJ1-1,TRBV7-9,few,NA,CASSLGGLGSEAFF,TGTGCCAGCAGCTTAGGCGGACTCGGCTCTGAAGCTTTCTTT
TRBJ2-7,TRBV30,NA,NA,CAWSKLGDGSYEQYF,TGTGCCTGGAGCAAACTGGGGGACGGCTCCTACGAGCAGTACTTC
TRBJ1-5,TRBV5-1,many,NA,CASSPDPNQPQHF,TGCGCCAGCAGCCCCGACCCCAATCAGCCCCAGCATTTT
TRBJ1-1,TRBV20-1,NA,NA,CSARGWGIAHTEAFF,TGCAGTGCTAGAGGGTGGGGGATTGCGCACACTGAAGCTTTCTTT
TRBJ2-7,TRBV27,many,NA,CASSSNQGYEQYF,TGTGCCAGCAGTTCCAACCAGGGCTACGAGCAGTACTTC
TRBJ1-1,TRBV6-5,few,TRBD1,CASSYTGAYTEAFF,TGTGCCAGCAGTTACACAGGGGCCTACACTGAAGCTTTCTTT
TRBJ1-1,TRBV7-9,NA,TRBD1,CASSIQSLTTGGGEAFF,TGTGCCAGCAGCATACAAAGCCTCACGACAGGGGGAGGAGAAGCTTTCTTT
TRBJ2-7,TRBV27,NA,NA,CASSSGLEQYF,TGTGCCAGCAGTTCAGGACTGGAGCAGTACTTC
TRBJ2-2,TRBV6-2/TRBV6-3,many,TRBD1,CASSYPDRGIGELFF,TGTGCCAGCAGTTATCCCGACAGGGGGATCGGGGAGCTGTTTTTT
TRBJ2-1,TRBV7-2,few,TRBD1,CASSVLGQGNNEQFF,TGTGCCAGCAGCGTCTTGGGACAGGGAAACAATGAGCAGTTCTTC